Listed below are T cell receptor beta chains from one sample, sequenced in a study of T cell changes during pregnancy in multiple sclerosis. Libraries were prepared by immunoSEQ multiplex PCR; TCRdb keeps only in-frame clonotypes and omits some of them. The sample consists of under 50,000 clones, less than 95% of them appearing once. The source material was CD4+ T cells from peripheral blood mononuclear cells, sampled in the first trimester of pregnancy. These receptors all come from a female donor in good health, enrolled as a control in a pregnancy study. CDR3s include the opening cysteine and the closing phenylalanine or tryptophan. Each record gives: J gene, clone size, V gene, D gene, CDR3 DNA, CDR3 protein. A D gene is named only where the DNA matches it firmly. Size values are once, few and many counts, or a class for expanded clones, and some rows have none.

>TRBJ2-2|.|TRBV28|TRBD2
TGTGCCAGCAGTTTCGGGGGGGCCGGGGAGCTGTTTTTT
CASSFGGAGELFF
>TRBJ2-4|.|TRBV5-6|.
TGTGCCAGCAGCTTGGACAGAAACTTAAACATTCAGTACTTC
CASSLDRNLNIQYF
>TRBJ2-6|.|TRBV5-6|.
TGTGCCAGCAGCTTGAAACCGGGGTCTGGGGCCAACGTCCTGACTTTC
CASSLKPGSGANVLTF
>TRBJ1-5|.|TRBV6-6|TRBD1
TGTGCCAGCAGAGGACAGGGGGTGGGTAGCAATCAGCCCCAGCATTTT
CASRGQGVGSNQPQHF
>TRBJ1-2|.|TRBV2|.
TGTGCCAGCAGCGATGGGGGGGCCACTGTTTACTATGGCTACACCTTC
CASSDGGATVYYGYTF
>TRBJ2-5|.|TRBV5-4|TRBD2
TGTGCCAGCAGCGGGGGGGACCAAGAGACCCAGTACTTC
CASSGGDQETQYF
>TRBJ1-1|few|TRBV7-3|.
TGTGCCAGCAGCTTACTAGGCCGGGGTAACACTGAAGCTTTCTTT
CASSLLGRGNTEAFF
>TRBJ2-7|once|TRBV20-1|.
TGCAGTGCTAGACGGGACTACGAGCAGTACTTC
CSARRDYEQYF
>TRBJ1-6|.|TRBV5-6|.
TGTGCCAGCAGCGGCCCTTATGGTTCTTATTCACCCCTCCACTTT
CASSGPYGSYSPLHF
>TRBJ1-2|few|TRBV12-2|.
TGTGCAAGTCGCTTCGCATGCCACTACTATGGCTACACCTTC
CASRFACHYYGYTF
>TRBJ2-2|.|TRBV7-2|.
TGTGCCAGCAGCTTAGCGCTATCGGCAGGGAACACCGGGGAGCTGTTTTTT
CASSLALSAGNTGELFF
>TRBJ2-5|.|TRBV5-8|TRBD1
TGTGCCAGCAGCTGGGCGGGGACAGGACAAAAAAGGGGGACCCAGTACTTC
CASSWAGTGQKRGTQYF
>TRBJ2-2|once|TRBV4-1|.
TGCGCCAGCAGCCGCCGGCTAGAGAACACCGGGGAGCTGTTTTTT
CASSRRLENTGELFF
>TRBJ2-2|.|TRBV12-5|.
TGTGCTAGTGGTTTCTTGTCGGGACAGAACACCGGGGAGCTGTTTTTT
CASGFLSGQNTGELFF
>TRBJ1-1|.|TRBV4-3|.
TGCGCCAGCAGCCAAGGGGCAGCCAAGAACACTGAAGCTTTCTTT
CASSQGAAKNTEAFF
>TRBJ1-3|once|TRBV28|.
TGTGCCACCCGCCCGGGCTCTGGAAACACCATATATTTT
CATRPGSGNTIYF
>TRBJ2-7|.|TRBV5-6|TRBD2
TGTGCCAGCAGCCCCGGGACTAGTCTGGCCTACGAGCAGTACTTC
CASSPGTSLAYEQYF
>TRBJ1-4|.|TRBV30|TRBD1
TGTGCCTGGACGACAGGGCCTTCCGAAAAACTGTTTTTT
CAWTTGPSEKLFF
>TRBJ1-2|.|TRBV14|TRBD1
TGTGCCAGCAGCCAAGATCCGCGGGACAGAGAAGGCTACACCTTC
CASSQDPRDREGYTF
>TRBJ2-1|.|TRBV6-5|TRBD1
TGTGCCAGCAGGGGAACCGGGACAGGTAAAAATGAGCAGTTCTTC
CASRGTGTGKNEQFF
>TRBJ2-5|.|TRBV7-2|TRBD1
TGTGCCAGCAGCTCACAGACAGGGCTGAGGGAGACCCAGTACTTC
CASSSQTGLRETQYF